This T cell receptor beta chain comes out of a study of spatial heterogeneity in lung cancer. Findings of the study overall: Detection of ubiquitous tumor TCRs in blood was higher at resection than follow-up.

Each CDR3 protein is one row after TCRdb ran MiXCR on the 5' RACE reads. Here the sample spans 110,000 or so distinct CDR3 sequences, 10% to 11% being singletons. As regards this clonotype: Its antigen is not known.

V lost 2 bases to trimming and J lost 4 bases; unmatched junction nucleotides: 5. The CDR3 is 16 amino acids. CDR1 and CDR2 from the germline V gene are MNHEY and SVGAGI. Time point in this sample: blood at routine non-recurrence follow-up after resection. Sequencing of whole RNA from tumor, nontumor lung or frozen PBMC involved no sorting. The rearrangement links TRBV6-5 to TRBJ2-2; TRBD1 aligns across 9 bases. Sequences were derived from PBMCs, sampled at follow-up. This receptor was identified in a female donor with early-stage non-small cell lung cancer. The CDR3 DNA sequence: TGTGCCAGCAGTTACGCACAGGGGGCGGGCACCGGGGAGCTGTTTTTT. Translated: CASSYAQGAGTGELFF.